One and the same sample provided the 20 T cell receptor beta chains below, sequenced in a study of cytotoxic CD8 clonotypes in ibrutinib-treated CLL. Sequencing was performed with immunoSEQ multiplex PCR; in TCRdb, only in-frame clones are kept and a portion is missing. Counted here are 250,000 or so clones, 70% occurring once; the ten biggest clones make up 15% to 17%. The source was PBMCs, collected after 24 months of ibrutinib treatment. These receptor sequences come from a human donor with chronic lymphocytic leukemia.

The rearrangement joins TRBV7-2 to TRBJ2-2; TRBD1 matches at 7 bases. The germline V gene encodes CDR1 SGHTA and CDR2 FQGNSA. This CDR3 region has 15 residues. The V segment lost 6 bases and the J segment 0 bases; nucleotides outside the gene matches: 4. The CDR3 is CASRLGTANTGELFF. Written as DNA, the CDR3 is TGTGCCAGCAGGCTTGGGACAGCGAACACCGGGGAGCTGTTTTTT.

This clone turned up a few times. The gene calls are TRBV7-9 and TRBJ1-5; D remains unclear. The CDR3 contains 18 residues. V lost 4 bases to trimming and J lost 1 base, with 20 bases between them. Germline-derived CDR1 and CDR2 are SEHNR and FQNEAQ (reference sequence). CDR3 bases: TGTGCCAGCAGCTACACGGCCGGTCATGTATCAAGCAATCAGCCCCAGCATTTT. It encodes CASSYTAGHVSSNQPQHF.

The rearrangement joins TRBV15 to TRBJ2-5, with D perhaps TRBD1 or TRBD2 (5 bases each). This CDR3 comprises 14 residues. Trimming pared 5 bases from V and 5 bases from J, leaving 15 bases between. The V gene's germline CDR1 is LNHNV and CDR2 YYDKDF (reference sequence). The CDR3 coding sequence is TGTGCCACCAGCCCCGGACTGGGGCTCGAGACCCAGTACTTC. The encoded protein is CATSPGLGLETQYF. The full variable domain, its missing parts supplied by reference TRBV15 and TRBJ2-5, is DAMVIQNPRYQVTQFGKPVTLSCSQTLNHNVMYWYQQKSSQAPKLLFHYYDKDFNNEADTPDNFQSRRPNTSFCFLDIRSPGLGDTAMYLCATSPGLGLETQYFGPGTRLLVL.

V is TRBV5-1 and J is TRBJ2-4; 13 nucleotides align to TRBD2. The CDR3 has 19 residues. The V and J ends lost 4 bases and 2 bases, in that order; junction bases with no gene match: 12. Germline V CDR1 and CDR2: SGHRS, YFSETQ. CDR3 sequence: CASSASGTSGTLTKNIQYF. CDR3 DNA sequence: TGCGCCAGCAGCGCCTCCGGGACTAGCGGGACCTTAACCAAAAACATTCAGTACTTC.

The genes are TRBV5-1 and TRBJ2-1; TRBD2 matches 9 bases. Germline CDR1 is SGHRS and CDR2 is YFSETQ. The CDR3 is made up of 16 amino acids. J lost 4 bases, V lost 0 bases, and 5 bases had no gene match. This CDR3 reads CASSLDPTSGYNEQFF. The CDR3 coding sequence is TGCGCCAGCAGCTTGGATCCCACTAGCGGGTACAATGAGCAGTTCTTC.

This clone was found once. The rearrangement links TRBV18 to TRBJ2-7; TRBD2 agrees at 8 bases. The trim removed 7 bases at V and 5 bases at J, leaving 13 bases unmatched. CDR1 and CDR2 from the germline V gene are KGHSH and LQKENI. The CDR3 has 15 amino acids. DNA for the CDR3: TGTGCCAGCTTTCGGGGGAGCGGGAGTACCCACGAGCAGTACTTC. Its translation is CASFRGSGSTHEQYF.

The chain is built from TRBV27 and TRBJ2-2; D ambiguous. The germline V and J ends were trimmed by 6 bases and 0 bases, with 8 bases remaining between them. Germline CDR1 reads MNHEY; CDR2 reads SMNVEV (reference sequence). The CDR3 has 14 residues. The CDR3 protein is CASSPYTNTGELFF. In DNA form, the CDR3 reads TGTGCCAGCAGCCCTTACACGAACACCGGGGAGCTGTTTTTT.

CDR3 in DNA: TGTGCCAGCAGAAGAGTTCCCCAATCCAACTATGGCTACACCTTC. As protein: CASRRVPQSNYGYTF. The chain carries TRBV6-5 and TRBJ1-2; no clear D. This CDR3 region has 15 residues. Trimming removed 6 bases from V and 2 bases from J, with 16 bases in between. Germline loops: CDR1 MNHEY, CDR2 SVGAGI.

This chain uses TRBV7-2 with TRBJ2-1; 8 bases fit TRBD2. CDR1 SGHTA and CDR2 FQGNSA come from the germline V gene. CDR3 length: 16 amino acids. V gave up 6 bases and J gave up 6 bases; unmatched junction bases: 13. In DNA, the CDR3 is TGTGCCAGCAGTCCGGGACTAGGGCCCGTGACCAATGAGCAGTTCTTC. Encoded protein: CASSPGLGPVTNEQFF.

The rearrangement links TRBV28 to TRBJ2-5, with D perhaps given as TRBD1 or TRBD2 (5 bases each). The length of the CDR3 is 11 residues. Germline assignment: CDR1 MDHEN and CDR2 SYDVKM. Trimming stripped 5 bases from V and 5 bases from J, with 6 bases between. Here the CDR3 DNA reads TGTGCCAGCAGTGAGGGGGAGACCCAGTACTTC. This translates into CASSEGETQYF.

The chain combines TRBV28 with TRBJ2-7, with 8 nucleotides matching TRBD2. The junction had 10 bases not matched to a gene; V was cut back by 6 bases and J by 3 bases. This CDR3 has 15 residues. Germline CDR1 reads MDHEN; CDR2 reads SYDVKM. CDR3 region: CASSVPGGLGYEQYF. The CDR3 coding sequence is TGTGCCAGCAGCGTCCCGGGGGGGCTGGGCTACGAGCAGTACTTC.

The rearrangement uses TRBV28 and TRBJ1-4; TRBD1 might be the D (6 bases). V was cut by 3 bases and J by 3 bases, with 11 bases left in between. The length of the CDR3 is 15 residues. Germline V CDR1 and CDR2: MDHEN, SYDVKM. The CDR3, as DNA: TGTGCCAGCAGTTTCGGGGACACTTCTAATGAAAAACTGTTTTTT. Protein product: CASSFGDTSNEKLFF.

This sequence joins TRBV7-8 and TRBJ1-2, with TRBD1 matching 7 bases. Germline CDR1 and CDR2: SGHVS and FQNEAQ. Unmatched junction bases numbered 13, after V lost 4 bases and J lost 5 bases. CDR3 length: 16 amino acids. The CDR3 loop reads CASSSGQAGSGYGYTF. The CDR3 nucleotides read TGTGCCAGCAGCTCAGGACAGGCGGGATCGGGGTATGGCTACACCTTC.

The rearrangement uses TRBV4-2 and TRBJ2-4; weak D call: TRBD2 (5 bases). This CDR3 contains 14 residues. Germline loops: CDR1 LGHNA, CDR2 YNFKEQ. The germline V and J ends were trimmed by 0 bases and 8 bases, with 11 bases remaining between them. This CDR3 is CASSQDSLAYIQYF. CDR3 in DNA: TGTGCCAGCAGCCAAGATTCGCTAGCTTACATTCAGTACTTC.

The gene calls are TRBV7-8 and TRBJ1-3; TRBD1 might be the D (6 bases). V gave up 3 bases and J gave up 0 bases, with 18 bases separating them. Germline CDR1 and CDR2: SGHVS and FQNEAQ. This CDR3 region has 18 residues. CDR3 sequence: CASSLWGASSVSGNTIYF. The CDR3 DNA follows: TGTGCCAGCAGCTTGTGGGGGGCCTCAAGCGTCTCTGGAAACACCATATATTTT.

This clone appeared a few times. V gene TRBV27 combines with J gene TRBJ2-7; 9 nucleotides align to TRBD2. V was pared by 3 bases and J by 4 bases, with 7 bases of the junction left unmatched. The CDR3 totals 15 residues. In germline, CDR1 is MNHEY, CDR2 SMNVEV (reference sequence). CDR3 bases: TGTGCCAGCAGTTTGTCGGCTAGCGGGATTTACGAGCAGTACTTC. Encoded protein: CASSLSASGIYEQYF.

The sample holds one count of this clone. The CDR3 sequence is CASSIGGRDNTGELFF. CDR3 DNA sequence: TGTGCCAGCAGCATCGGGGGACGGGATAATACCGGGGAGCTGTTTTTT. The chain links TRBV5-4 to TRBJ2-2; tentatively, D is TRBD2 (6 bases). The CDR3 has 16 residues. Germline V CDR1 and CDR2: SGHNT, YYREEE (reference sequence). The V end was cut by 4 bases, the J end by 5 bases, with 18 bases between.

V usage is TRBV25-1 and J usage is TRBJ1-5; TRBD1 agrees at 8 bases. After removal of 5 bases from V and 6 bases from J, the junction contained 6 bases not matched to a gene. Germline V gene sequence: CDR1 MGHDK, CDR2 SYGVNS. The CDR3 covers 14 residues. This CDR3 is CASSPQGEGQPQHF. CDR3 bases: TGTGCCAGCAGTCCACAGGGGGAAGGTCAGCCCCAGCATTTT.

The count of this clone is one. The chain carries TRBV27 and TRBJ2-7, with 8 bases identical to TRBD2. The CDR3 spans 15 residues. V was pared by 5 bases and J by 0 bases, with 6 bases of the junction left unmatched. CDR1 is MNHEY, CDR2 SMNVEV, per germline (reference sequence). The CDR3 DNA follows: TGTGCCAGCAGTCCGGGACTAGGGATCTCCTACGAGCAGTACTTC. Its translation is CASSPGLGISYEQYF.

V and J are TRBV10-2 and TRBJ2-5; 8 nucleotides match TRBD2. Germline values: CDR1 WSHSY, CDR2 SAAADI. This CDR3 spans 14 amino acids. V lost 10 bases, J lost 4 bases, and 11 bases stayed unmatched. This chain's CDR3 is CATGRGDPRETQYF. The CDR3 DNA reads TGCGCCACTGGGCGGGGGGACCCTCGAGAGACCCAGTACTTC.